Listed here are 10 T cell receptor beta chains from one sample, sequenced in a study of immune evolution from preneoplasia to lung adenocarcinoma (dated by TCRdb to about 2021). The library was made by the immunoSEQ multiplex PCR assay. Held by TCRdb, this immuneACCESS table contains in-frame sequences only and omits some clones. Under half of the omission traces to an unresolved V gene where checked; the cause of the rest is unknown. The sample includes 5,000 to 6,000 clones, with about 90% observed a single time. The leading ten clones occupy 3.3% of the sample. The specimen sequenced was FFPE invasive lung adenocarcinoma tissue. This sample's cell subset or site label indicates: frankly invasive lung adenocarcinoma (ADC). These receptors all come from a person aged 50-75 years with lung adenocarcinoma.

The chain has TRBV15 and TRBJ2-7; 9 bases line up with TRBD2. The germline gives CDR1 LNHNV, CDR2 YYDKDF (reference sequence). J was trimmed by 7 bases and V by 5 bases; bases with no gene match: 9. The CDR3 length is 14 residues. The CDR3 spells CATSWLAGSQEQYF. In nucleotides, the CDR3 is TGTGCCACCAGCTGGCTAGCGGGATCTCAAGAGCAGTACTTC.

The chain employs TRBV6-5 and TRBJ1-1; 7 nucleotides match TRBD1. Germline CDR1 is MNHEY and CDR2 is SVGAGI. V gave up 6 bases and J gave up 6 bases; unmatched junction bases: 7. This CDR3 region has 13 residues. The CDR3, as DNA: TGTGCCAGCAGCCGGAGACAGGGCTCTGAAGCTTTCTTT. Translation gives CASSRRQGSEAFF.

This chain uses TRBV28 with TRBJ1-5; the D is unclear. The germline CDR1 and CDR2 sequences are MDHEN and SYDVKM. The CDR3 is 16 residues long. V lost 3 bases, J lost 2 bases, and 14 bases lay in between. CDR3 residues: CASSFVIWVGNQPQHF. DNA for the CDR3: TGTGCCAGCAGTTTTGTAATCTGGGTCGGCAATCAGCCCCAGCATTTT.

The rearrangement uses TRBV9 and TRBJ2-3; D may be TRBD1 (5 bases). Per germline, CDR1 SGDLS and CDR2 YYNGEE. This CDR3 is built from 15 residues. Trimming cost V 0 bases and J 2 bases, with 10 bases left between them. DNA for the CDR3: TGTGCCAGCAGCGTAGATCCAGGGCCCACAGATACGCAGTATTTT. Amino acids: CASSVDPGPTDTQYF. The full variable domain, rest sourced from reference TRBV9 and TRBJ2-3, is DSGVTQTPKHLITATGQRVTLRCSPRSGDLSVYWYQQSLDQGLQFLIQYYNGEERAKGNILERFSAQQFPDLHSELNLSSLELGDSALYFCASSVDPGPTDTQYFGPGTRLTVL.

CDR3 sequence reads: CASSHIAKPAYNEQFF. The CDR3 coding sequence is TGTGCCAGCAGCCACATCGCTAAACCAGCCTACAATGAGCAGTTCTTC. The gene calls are TRBV5-6 and TRBJ2-1, with unresolved D. Trimming left V 4 bases short and J 2 bases short, with 16 bases between. Germline V CDR1 and CDR2: SGHDT, YYEEEE. The CDR3 consists of 16 residues.

The chain recombines TRBV11-1 with TRBJ1-4; D gene ambiguous. This CDR3 spans 12 amino acids. Trimming left V 5 bases short and J 8 bases short, with 9 bases between. Per germline, CDR1 SGHAT and CDR2 FQDESV (reference sequence). The CDR3 is CASSETGEKLFF. The CDR3 DNA reads as TGTGCCAGCAGCGAGACCGGCGAAAAACTGTTTTTT.

V gene TRBV27 combines with J gene TRBJ2-7; 10 bases map to TRBD2. The CDR3 spans 15 residues. Unmatched junction bases numbered 7, after V lost 6 bases and J lost 2 bases. Germline loops: CDR1 MNHEY, CDR2 SMNVEV (reference sequence). CDR3 loop: CASRVSGRATYEQYF. CDR3 sequence (DNA): TGTGCCAGCAGGGTCAGCGGGAGGGCAACCTACGAGCAGTACTTC.

The chain couples TRBV5-1 to TRBJ1-4; D is unresolved. Trimming shortened V by 2 bases and J by 0 bases, and 5 bases separated the two germline ends. The CDR3 has 14 residues. Germline loops: CDR1 SGHRS, CDR2 YFSETQ. The CDR3 DNA sequence: TGCGCCAGCAGCTTTCGGGCAACTAATGAAAAACTGTTTTTT. It specifies CASSFRATNEKLFF.

The chain couples TRBV11-3 to TRBJ2-3; D is undetermined. V gave up 2 bases and J gave up 2 bases, with 8 bases separating them. The CDR3 is 14 residues long. CDR1 SGHNT and CDR2 YENEEA come from the germline V gene. CDR3 sequence: CASSLRLTTDTQYF. DNA of the CDR3: TGTGCCAGCAGCTTACGACTTACCACAGATACGCAGTATTTT.

This clone turned up a few times. The CDR3 DNA reads as TGTGCCAGTAGTATAGCTCGGCTAGCGGGAGGGGGAATTGAGCAGTTCTTC. Translated: CASSIARLAGGGIEQFF. The V and J genes are TRBV19 and TRBJ2-1; 12 bases are shared with TRBD2. This CDR3 is 17 amino acids long. Unmatched junction bases numbered 10, after V lost 1 base and J lost 9 bases. Germline values: CDR1 LNHDA, CDR2 SQIVND (reference sequence).